This T cell receptor (beta chain) emerged from a study of blood T cell repertoires in COVID-19. Study information: PBMCs, B-cell-depleted T cells, or T cells provided the cDNA or gDNA that made up the material.

Using immunoSEQ multiplex PCR, the repertoire was profiled, and TCRdb retains in-frame clones only, with some absent. The table has 120,000 or so clones, about 88% seen once. Per the germline V gene, CDR1 is MNHNY and CDR2 is SVGAGI (reference sequence). The ends were cut back, 2 bases at V and 1 base at J, with 8 bases in the middle. CDR3 length equals 15 residues. The V and J genes are TRBV6-6 and TRBJ2-2; tentative D call: TRBD1 (5 bases). This sequence was found in a man aged 55 to 69 with COVID-19, enrolled during active disease. Sequences were obtained from peripheral blood. The CDR3 region has the DNA TGTGCCAGCAGTTACGTAAGGGGGAACACCGGGGAGCTGTTTTTT. Protein product: CASSYVRGNTGELFF.